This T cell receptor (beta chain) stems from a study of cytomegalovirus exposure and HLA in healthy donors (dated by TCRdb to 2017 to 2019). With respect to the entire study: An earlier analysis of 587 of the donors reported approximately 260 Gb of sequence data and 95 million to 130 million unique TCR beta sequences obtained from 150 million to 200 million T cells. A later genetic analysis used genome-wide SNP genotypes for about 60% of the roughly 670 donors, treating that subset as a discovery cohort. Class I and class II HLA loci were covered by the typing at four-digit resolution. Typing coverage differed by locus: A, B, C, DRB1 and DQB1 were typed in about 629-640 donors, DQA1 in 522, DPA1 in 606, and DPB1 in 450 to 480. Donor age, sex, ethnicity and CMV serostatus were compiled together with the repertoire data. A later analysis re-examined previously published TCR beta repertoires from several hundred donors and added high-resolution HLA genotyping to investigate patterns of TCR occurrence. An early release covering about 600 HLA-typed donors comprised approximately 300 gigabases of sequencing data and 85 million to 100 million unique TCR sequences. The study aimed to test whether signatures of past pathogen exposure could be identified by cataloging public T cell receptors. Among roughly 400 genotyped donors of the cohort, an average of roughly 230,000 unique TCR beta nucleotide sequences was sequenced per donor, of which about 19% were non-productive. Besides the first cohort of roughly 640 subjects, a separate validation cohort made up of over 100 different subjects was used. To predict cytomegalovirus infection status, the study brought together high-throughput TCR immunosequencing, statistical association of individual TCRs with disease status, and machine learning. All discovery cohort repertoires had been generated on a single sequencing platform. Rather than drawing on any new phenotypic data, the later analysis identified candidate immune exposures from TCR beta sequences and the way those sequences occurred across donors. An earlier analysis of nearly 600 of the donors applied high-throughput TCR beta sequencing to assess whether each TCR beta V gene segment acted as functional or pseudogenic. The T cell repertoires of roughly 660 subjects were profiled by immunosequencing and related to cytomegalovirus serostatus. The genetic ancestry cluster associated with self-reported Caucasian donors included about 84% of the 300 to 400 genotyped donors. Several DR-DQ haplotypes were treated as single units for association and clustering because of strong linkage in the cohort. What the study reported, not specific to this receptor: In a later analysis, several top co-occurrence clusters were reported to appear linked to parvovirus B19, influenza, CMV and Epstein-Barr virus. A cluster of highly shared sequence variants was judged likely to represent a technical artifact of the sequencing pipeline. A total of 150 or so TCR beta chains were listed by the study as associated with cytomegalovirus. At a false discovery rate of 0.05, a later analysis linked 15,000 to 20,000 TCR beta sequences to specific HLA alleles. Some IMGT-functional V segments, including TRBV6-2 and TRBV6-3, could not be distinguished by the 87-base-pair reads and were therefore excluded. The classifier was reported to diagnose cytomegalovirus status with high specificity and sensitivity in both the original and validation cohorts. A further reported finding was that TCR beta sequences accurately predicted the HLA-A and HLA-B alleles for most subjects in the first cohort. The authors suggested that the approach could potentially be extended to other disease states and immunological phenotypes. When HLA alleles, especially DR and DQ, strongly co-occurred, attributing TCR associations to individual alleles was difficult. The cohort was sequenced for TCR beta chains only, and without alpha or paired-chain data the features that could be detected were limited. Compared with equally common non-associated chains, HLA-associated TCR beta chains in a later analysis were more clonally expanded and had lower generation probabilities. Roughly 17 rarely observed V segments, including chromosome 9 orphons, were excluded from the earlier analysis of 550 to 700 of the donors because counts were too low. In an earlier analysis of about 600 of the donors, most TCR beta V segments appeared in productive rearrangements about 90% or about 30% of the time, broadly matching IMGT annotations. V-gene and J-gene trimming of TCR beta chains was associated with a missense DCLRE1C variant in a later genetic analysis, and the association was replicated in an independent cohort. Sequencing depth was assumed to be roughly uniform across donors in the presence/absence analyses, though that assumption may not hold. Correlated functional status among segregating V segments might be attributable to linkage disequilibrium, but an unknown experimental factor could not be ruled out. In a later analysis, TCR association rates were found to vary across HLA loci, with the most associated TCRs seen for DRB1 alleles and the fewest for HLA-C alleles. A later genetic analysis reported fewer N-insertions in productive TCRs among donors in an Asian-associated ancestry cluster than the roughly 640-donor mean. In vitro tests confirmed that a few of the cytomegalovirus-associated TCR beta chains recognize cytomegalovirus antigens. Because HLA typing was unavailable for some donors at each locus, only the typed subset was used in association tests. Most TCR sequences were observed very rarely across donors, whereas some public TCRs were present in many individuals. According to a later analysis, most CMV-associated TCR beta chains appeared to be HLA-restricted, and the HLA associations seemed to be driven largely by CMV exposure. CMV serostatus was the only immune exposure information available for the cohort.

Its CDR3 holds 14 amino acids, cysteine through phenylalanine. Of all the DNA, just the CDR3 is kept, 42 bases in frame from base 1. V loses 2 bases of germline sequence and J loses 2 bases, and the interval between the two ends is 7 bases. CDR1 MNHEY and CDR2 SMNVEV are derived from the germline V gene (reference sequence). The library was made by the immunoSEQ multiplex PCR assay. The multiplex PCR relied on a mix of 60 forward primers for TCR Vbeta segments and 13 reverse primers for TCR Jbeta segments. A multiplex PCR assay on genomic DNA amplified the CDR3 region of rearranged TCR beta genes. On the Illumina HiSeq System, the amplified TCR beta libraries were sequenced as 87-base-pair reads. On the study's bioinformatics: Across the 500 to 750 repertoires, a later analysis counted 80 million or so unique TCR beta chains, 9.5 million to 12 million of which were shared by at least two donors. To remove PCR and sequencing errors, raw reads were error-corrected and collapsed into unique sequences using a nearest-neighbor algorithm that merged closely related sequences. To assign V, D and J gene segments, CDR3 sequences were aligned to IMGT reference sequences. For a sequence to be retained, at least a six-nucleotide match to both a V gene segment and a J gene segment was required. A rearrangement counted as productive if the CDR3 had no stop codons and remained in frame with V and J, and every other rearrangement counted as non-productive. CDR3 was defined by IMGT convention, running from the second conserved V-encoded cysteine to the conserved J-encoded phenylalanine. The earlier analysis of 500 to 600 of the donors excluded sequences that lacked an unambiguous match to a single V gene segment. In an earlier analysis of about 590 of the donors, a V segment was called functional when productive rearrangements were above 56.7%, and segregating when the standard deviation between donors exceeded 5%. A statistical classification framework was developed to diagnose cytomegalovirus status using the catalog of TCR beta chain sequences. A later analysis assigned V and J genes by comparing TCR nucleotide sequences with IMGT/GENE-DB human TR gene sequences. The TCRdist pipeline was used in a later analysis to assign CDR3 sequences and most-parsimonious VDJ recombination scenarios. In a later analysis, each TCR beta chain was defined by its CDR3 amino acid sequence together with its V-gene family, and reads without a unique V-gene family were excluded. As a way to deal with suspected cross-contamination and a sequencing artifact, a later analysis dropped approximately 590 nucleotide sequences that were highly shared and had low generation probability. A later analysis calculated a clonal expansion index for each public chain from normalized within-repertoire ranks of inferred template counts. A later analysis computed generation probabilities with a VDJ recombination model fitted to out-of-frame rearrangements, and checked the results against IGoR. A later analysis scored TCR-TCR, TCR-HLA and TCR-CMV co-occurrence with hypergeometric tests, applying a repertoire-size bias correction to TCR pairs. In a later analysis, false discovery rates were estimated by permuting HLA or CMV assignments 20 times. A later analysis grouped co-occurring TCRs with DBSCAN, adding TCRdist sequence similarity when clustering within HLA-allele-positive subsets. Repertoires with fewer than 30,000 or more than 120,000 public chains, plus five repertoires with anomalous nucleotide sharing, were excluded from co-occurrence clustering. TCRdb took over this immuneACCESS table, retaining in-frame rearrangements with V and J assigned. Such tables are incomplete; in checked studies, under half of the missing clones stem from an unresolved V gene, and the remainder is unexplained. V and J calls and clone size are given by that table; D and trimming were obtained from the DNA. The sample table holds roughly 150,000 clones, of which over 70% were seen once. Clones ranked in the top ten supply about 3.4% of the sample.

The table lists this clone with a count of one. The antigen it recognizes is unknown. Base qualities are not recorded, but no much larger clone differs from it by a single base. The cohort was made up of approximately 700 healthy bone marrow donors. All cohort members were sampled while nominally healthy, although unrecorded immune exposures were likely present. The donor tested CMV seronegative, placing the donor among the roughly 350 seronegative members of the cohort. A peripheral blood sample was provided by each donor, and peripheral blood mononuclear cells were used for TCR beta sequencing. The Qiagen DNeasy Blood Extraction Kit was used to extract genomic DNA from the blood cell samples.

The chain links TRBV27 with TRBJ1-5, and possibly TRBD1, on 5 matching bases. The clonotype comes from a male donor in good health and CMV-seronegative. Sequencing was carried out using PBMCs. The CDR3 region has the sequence CASSLTGGNQPQHF. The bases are TGTGCCAGCAGTTTAACGGGGGGCAATCAGCCCCAGCATTTT.